The next 18 T cell receptor beta chains were all read from a single sample in a study of blood T cells in healthy people across ages. A sample-barcoded 5' primer and a J-beta primer mix were used in a second PCR of roughly 7 to 12 cycles. Each CDR3 protein is one row after TCRdb ran MiXCR on the 5' RACE reads. Among 700,000 to 950,000 distinct CDR3 sequences, 55% to 75% were seen once, and the ten largest hold 20% to 25%. Sequenced: blood. These receptors were obtained from a man aged 25 to 45 in good health.

Of note for this clonotype: The junction departs from germline at one end; a sequencing error may be responsible. The rearrangement joins TRBV18 to TRBJ2-3; TRBD2 is a possible D gene (5 bases). Germline-derived CDR1 and CDR2 are KGHSH and LQKENI. This CDR3 is built from 13 residues. This CDR3 is CASAPRGQNTQYF. The CDR3 DNA follows: TGTGCCAGCGCACCACGGGGTCAGAATACGCAGTATTTT.

The chain is built from TRBV7-2 and TRBJ2-7; D ambiguous. V gave up 1 base and J gave up 6 bases, with 7 bases separating them. Germline-derived CDR1 and CDR2 are SGHTA and FQGNSA. This CDR3 region has 12 residues. The CDR3 DNA reads TGTGCCAGCAGCTTAGAAGGTTGCGAGCAGTACTTC. Amino acids: CASSLEGCEQYF. Complete variable domain (other parts from reference TRBV7-2 and TRBJ2-7): GAGVSQSPSNKVTEKGKDVELRCDPISGHTALYWYRQSLGQGLEFLIYFQGNSAPDKSGLPSDRFSAERTGGSVSTLTIQRTQQEDSAVYLCASSLEGCEQYFGPGTRLTVT.

Only a few counts were recorded for this clonotype. The chain recombines TRBV28 with TRBJ2-6, with a possible D match to TRBD1 (5 bases). This CDR3 spans 16 amino acids. V shed 3 bases and J shed 0 bases, with 9 bases lying between them. The germline gives CDR1 MDHEN, CDR2 SYDVKM. In nucleotides, the CDR3 is TGTGCCAGCAGTTTTTTAGGGGCCTCTGGGGCCAACGTCCTGACTTTC. The encoded protein is CASSFLGASGANVLTF.

Details on this clonotype: One junction end does not reproduce the germline sequence, and a read error may be involved. The chain joins TRBV28 to TRBJ2-7, with 12 bases identical to TRBD2. CDR1 and CDR2 (germline): MDHEN, SYDVKM. This CDR3 region has 15 residues. In DNA, the CDR3 is TGTGCCGGCAGTTTAGGGCTAGCGGGAGGGTACGAGCAGTACTTC. Its translation is CAGSLGLAGGYEQYF.

With respect to this clonotype: A much larger clone differs from this one at a single base, so this may be a read error. V and J are TRBV29-1 and TRBJ2-1; a possible D gene is TRBD2 (5 bases). The length of the CDR3 is 14 residues. Trimming stripped 7 bases from V and 13 bases from J, with 26 bases between. CDR1 and CDR2 from the germline V gene are SQVTM and ANQGSEA. CDR3 sequence reads: CSAGAGIGPSSQFF. CDR3 coding DNA: TGCAGCGCGGGTGCCGGGATAGGGCCGTCCAGCCAGTTCTTC.

This clonotype came up a few times. The chain links TRBV20-1 to TRBJ1-2; perhaps TRBD1 as D (5 bases). The V gene lost 1 base and the J gene lost 7 bases, with 16 bases spanning the gap. CDR1 and CDR2 (germline): DFQATT, SNEGSKA (reference sequence). CDR3 length: 14 amino acids. Written as DNA, the CDR3 is TGCAGTGCTAGAGCCACGACAGTCTTTCGTGGCTACACCTTC. Residues: CSARATTVFRGYTF.

This sequence joins TRBV7-2 and TRBJ2-1; TRBD2 agrees at 10 bases. The CDR3 is 16 amino acids. The trim removed 3 bases at V and 7 bases at J, leaving 9 bases unmatched. Germline CDR1 reads SGHTA; CDR2 reads FQGNSA. CDR3 bases: TGTGCCAGCAGCTTTCGAGCCAGCGGGGGGGAGAATGAGCAGTTCTTC. Protein sequence: CASSFRASGGENEQFF.

The chain uses TRBV6-5 and TRBJ2-6; 13 nucleotides align to TRBD2. The CDR3 runs to 19 residues. Germline trimming cut 2 bases from V and 0 bases from J; bases unmatched to any gene: 4. Looked up from germline, CDR1 is MNHEY and CDR2 is SVGAGI. This CDR3 reads CASSYGTSGVLSGANVLTF. CDR3 DNA sequence: TGTGCCAGCAGTTACGGGACTAGCGGGGTCCTCTCTGGGGCCAACGTCCTGACTTTC.

The chain couples TRBV29-1 to TRBJ1-2; TRBD1 matches at 8 bases. The length of the CDR3 is 17 residues. Germline loops: CDR1 SQVTM, CDR2 ANQGSEA. Trimming took 6 bases from V and 1 from J; bases not matched to a gene: 16. In nucleotides, the CDR3 is TGCAGCGTAAGAGCTTCCGGGACAGGCCGATTTAACTATGGCTACACCTTC. Amino acids: CSVRASGTGRFNYGYTF.

This clonotype was observed a few times. The CDR3 nucleotides read TGCAGTGCTTACGACAGGGTGGGGTACGAGCAGTACTTC. It encodes CSAYDRVGYEQYF. The rearrangement links TRBV20-1 to TRBJ2-7; 7 nucleotides line up with TRBD1. The CDR3 is 13 amino acids. Trimming at V came to 5 bases and at J to 4 bases, leaving 8 bases not matched to a gene. Germline loops: CDR1 DFQATT, CDR2 SNEGSKA (reference sequence).

The chain couples TRBV29-1 to TRBJ2-1; no clear D. The CDR3 consists of 15 residues. Germline V gene sequence: CDR1 SQVTM, CDR2 ANQGSEA. Trimming took 7 bases from V and 0 from J, leaving 16 bases between them. Here the CDR3 reads CSARAHPNSYNEQFF. The DNA for the CDR3 is TGCAGCGCCCGGGCCCATCCTAACTCCTACAATGAGCAGTTCTTC.

This clonotype was counted between two and nine times. J is TRBJ2-6 and V is TRBV30; D unclear. This CDR3 has 13 amino acids. In germline, CDR1 is GTSNPN, CDR2 SVGIG (reference sequence). The germline V and J ends were trimmed by 1 base and 2 bases, with 3 bases remaining between them. The CDR3 coding sequence is TGTGCCTGGAGTGAGCCTGGGGCCAACGTCCTGACTTTC. This codes for CAWSEPGANVLTF.

The rearrangement joins TRBV12-3 or TRBV12-4 to TRBJ1-6, with D maybe TRBD1 (6 bases). Between the trimmed V and J ends, which lost 5 bases and 14 bases, there was a span of 13 bases. The CDR3 has 12 residues. In DNA, the CDR3 is TGTGCCAGCAGTCAGGGGCTAGAGACCCTCCACTTT. Translation: CASSQGLETLHF.

This chain uses TRBV12-5 with TRBJ2-2; a possible D gene is TRBD1 (5 bases). Germline V gene data show CDR1 as LGHNT and CDR2 as FRNRAP. The V end was cut by 7 bases, the J end by 1 base, with 7 bases between. The CDR3 has 13 residues. The chain's CDR3 is CASVQGNTGELFF. CDR3 nucleotide sequence: TGTGCTAGTGTCCAGGGGAACACCGGGGAGCTGTTTTTT. Using reference TRBV12-5 and TRBJ2-2 for the parts outside the CDR3, the full variable domain is DARVTQTPRHKVTEMGQEVTMRCQPILGHNTVFWYRQTMMQGLELLAYFRNRAPLDDSGMPKDRFSAEMPDATLATLKIQPSEPRDSAVYFCASVQGNTGELFFGEGSRLTVL.

This sequence joins TRBV13 and TRBJ2-1, with D possibly being TRBD1 or TRBD2 (5 bases each). This CDR3 is 15 amino acids long. The germline V and J ends were trimmed by 4 bases and 4 bases, with 14 bases remaining between them. The germline gives CDR1 PRHDT, CDR2 FYEKMQ (reference sequence). DNA for the CDR3: TGTGCCAGCAGCTCCGTGGGGGAGCGGTACAATGAGCAGTTCTTC. As protein: CASSSVGERYNEQFF.

This clonotype was recorded a few times. V usage is TRBV20-1 and J usage is TRBJ2-5; TRBD2 matches at 12 bases. The ends lost 3 bases at V and 1 base at J; junction bases unmatched: 3. CDR1 is DFQATT and CDR2 is SNEGSKA in the germline V gene (reference sequence). The CDR3 extends over 15 amino acids. This chain's CDR3 is CSASLAGGAQETQYF. Here the CDR3 DNA reads TGCAGTGCTAGTCTAGCGGGAGGGGCCCAAGAGACCCAGTACTTC.

There are a few counts of this clonotype. V is TRBV4-2 and J is TRBJ2-7; D possibly corresponds to TRBD1 (6 bases). Germline CDR1 and CDR2: LGHNA and YNFKEQ. This CDR3 comprises 14 residues. Trimming pared 5 bases from V and 4 bases from J, leaving 15 bases between. Here the CDR3 reads CASSVDRLEYEQYF. The CDR3 bases are TGTGCCAGCAGCGTGGACAGATTAGAGTACGAGCAGTACTTC.

The chain couples TRBV4-2 to TRBJ2-1; 8 bases match TRBD1. CDR1 is LGHNA and CDR2 is YNFKEQ in the germline V gene. The CDR3 sequence is 16 residues long. Germline trimming cut 0 bases from V and 9 bases from J; bases unmatched to any gene: 10. CDR3 in amino acids: CASSQELQGALGEQFF. Here the CDR3 DNA reads TGTGCCAGCAGCCAAGAATTGCAGGGGGCACTGGGTGAGCAGTTCTTC.